The rows below give T cell receptor beta chains drawn from one sample of a study of blood T cells in healthy people across ages. One entry per CDR3 protein results from TCRdb running MiXCR on the 5' RACE reads. Of hundreds of thousands of distinct CDR3 sequences in the sample, 25% to 35% are singletons; the top ten hold 17%. The sequencing input was blood. All receptors derive from a woman aged 80 or older in good health. The CDR3 runs from the conserved cysteine through the conserved F or W.

j_call v_call cdr3_aa
TRBJ2-7 TRBV19 CASSERLAGYYEQYF
TRBJ2-5 TRBV10-1 CAKGERETQYF
TRBJ1-6 TRBV3-1 CASSKEGTDNSPLHF
TRBJ2-5 TRBV4-3 CASSQGGASRETQYF
TRBJ2-7 TRBV13 CASSWGRVGYEQYF
TRBJ2-1 TRBV12-3/TRBV12-4 CASSEIAGGPGEQFF
TRBJ2-2 TRBV2 CASNQERGTTGELFF
TRBJ2-7 TRBV12-3/TRBV12-4 CASSLSPLVGAGEQYF
TRBJ2-5 TRBV10-3 CAIREPSRETQYF
TRBJ2-2 TRBV15 CATSRGRGLDTGELFF
. TRBV28 CASSLRAGGGEQYF
TRBJ2-1 TRBV15 CATSRDLVTRGQFF
TRBJ2-7 TRBV6-5 CASRRGSGQGPYEQYF
TRBJ2-3 TRBV7-9 CASSSLRTGLTDTQYF
TRBJ2-5 TRBV20-1 CSAGQGETQYF
TRBJ2-7 TRBV5-1 CASSLALGQDSEQYF
TRBJ2-1 TRBV27 CASSWDRHPQFF
TRBJ2-7 TRBV29-1 CSVNGQGGEQYF
TRBJ2-6 TRBV29-1 CSVGDRAGANVLTF
TRBJ2-7 TRBV6-5 CASRTYWTGGYEQYF